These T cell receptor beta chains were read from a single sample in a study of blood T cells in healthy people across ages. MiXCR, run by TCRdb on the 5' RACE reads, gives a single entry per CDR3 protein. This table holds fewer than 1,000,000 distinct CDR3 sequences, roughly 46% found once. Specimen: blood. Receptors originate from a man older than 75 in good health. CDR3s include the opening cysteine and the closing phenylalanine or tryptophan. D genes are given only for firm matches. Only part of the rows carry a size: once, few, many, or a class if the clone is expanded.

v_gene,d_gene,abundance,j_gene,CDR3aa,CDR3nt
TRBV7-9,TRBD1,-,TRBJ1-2,CASSLSTGGNYGYTF,TGTGCCAGCAGCCTCTCGACAGGGGGCAACTATGGCTACACCTTC
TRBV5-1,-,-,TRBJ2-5,CASRVSFRETQYF,TGCGCCAGCAGGGTTTCATTCCGAGAGACCCAGTACTTC
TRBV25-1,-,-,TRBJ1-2,CASSELDSNYGYTF,TGTGCCAGCAGTGAATTGGACAGCAACTATGGCTACACCTTC
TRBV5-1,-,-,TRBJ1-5,CASSLEGRGNQPQHF,TGCGCCAGCAGCTTGGAGGGTAGAGGCAATCAGCCCCAGCATTTT
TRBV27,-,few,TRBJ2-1,CASSRQGMVAGVNEQFF,TGTGCCAGCAGCCGACAGGGGATGGTAGCGGGAGTTAATGAGCAGTTCTTC
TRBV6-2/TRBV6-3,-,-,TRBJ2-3,CASSYGGGTLDTQYF,TGTGCCAGCAGTTACGGGGGCGGGACCCTAGATACGCAGTATTTT
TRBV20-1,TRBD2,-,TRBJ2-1,CSAQGGASGRGEQFF,TGCAGTGCCCAAGGGGGGGCTAGCGGGAGGGGTGAGCAGTTCTTC
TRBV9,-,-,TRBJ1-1,CASSTRGYDTEAFF,TGTGCCAGCAGCACAAGGGGTTACGACACTGAAGCTTTCTTT
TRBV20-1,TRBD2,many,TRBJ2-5,CSFEPGLAGKETQYF,TGCAGTTTCGAACCGGGACTAGCGGGCAAAGAGACCCAGTACTTC
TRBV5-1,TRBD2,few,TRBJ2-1,CASSLGAAGGPNEQFF,TGCGCCAGCAGCTTGGGGGCTGCGGGAGGGCCGAATGAGCAGTTCTTC
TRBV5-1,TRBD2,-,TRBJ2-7,CASSLELAGGDEQYF,TGCGCCAGCAGCTTGGAACTAGCGGGAGGAGACGAGCAGTACTTC
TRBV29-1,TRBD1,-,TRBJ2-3,CSVKRQGVDTQYF,TGCAGCGTTAAAAGACAGGGTGTAGATACGCAGTATTTT
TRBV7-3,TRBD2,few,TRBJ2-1,CASSLRGGRASDEQFF,TGTGCCAGCAGCTTAAGGGGCGGGAGGGCCTCGGATGAGCAGTTCTTC
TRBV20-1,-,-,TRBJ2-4,CSARDYSGNIQYF,TGCAGTGCTAGGGATTATAGCGGAAACATTCAGTACTTC
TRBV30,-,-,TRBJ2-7,CAWSGPRGEQYF,TGTGCCTGGAGTGGCCCGAGGGGTGAGCAGTACTTC
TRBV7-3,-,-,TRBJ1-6,CASSLTGRNSPLHF,TGTGCCAGCAGCTTAACAGGGCGGAATTCACCCCTCCACTTT
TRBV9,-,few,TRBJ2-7,CASSVAQKKSYEQYF,TGTGCCAGCAGCGTAGCGCAGAAAAAATCCTACGAGCAGTACTTC
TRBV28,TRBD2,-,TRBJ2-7,CASTAGDRAYEQYF,TGTGCCAGCACCGCGGGAGACAGAGCCTACGAGCAGTACTTC
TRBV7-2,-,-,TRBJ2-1,CASSPFHTNEQFF,TGTGCCAGCAGCCCGTTCCATACCAATGAGCAGTTCTTC
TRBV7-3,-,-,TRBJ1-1,CASSLYGLNTEAFF,TGTGCCAGCAGCTTATACGGTTTGAACACTGAAGCTTTCTTT
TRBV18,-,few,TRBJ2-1,CASSPPSLAYNEQFF,TGTGCCAGCTCACCACCGTCCCTCGCCTACAATGAGCAGTTCTTC
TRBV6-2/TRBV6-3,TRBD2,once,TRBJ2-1,CASRDTGLAGAETQFF,TGTGCCAGCAGGGATACGGGACTAGCGGGAGCGGAGACCCAGTTCTTC
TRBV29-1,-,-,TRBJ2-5,CSVELRQGDEQYF,TGCAGCGTTGAACTACGGCAGGGCGATGAGCAGTACTTC
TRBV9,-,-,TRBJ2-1,CASSPRPIVGNEQFF,TGTGCCAGCAGCCCCCGACCGATCGTCGGAAATGAGCAGTTCTTC
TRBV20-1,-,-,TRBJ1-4,CSARDPRAANEKLFF,TGCAGTGCTAGAGATCCCCGGGCGGCAAATGAAAAACTGTTTTTT
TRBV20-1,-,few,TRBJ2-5,CSASSGDSSQETQYF,TGCAGTGCTAGCTCGGGGGACAGCTCCCAAGAGACCCAGTACTTC
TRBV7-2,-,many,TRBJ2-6,CASSLASSGANVLTF,TGTGCCAGCAGCTTAGCGTCCTCTGGGGCCAACGTCCTGACTTTC
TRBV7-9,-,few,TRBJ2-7,CAIDRLDLSYEQYF,TGTGCCATCGATCGACTAGACCTCTCCTACGAGCAGTACTTC